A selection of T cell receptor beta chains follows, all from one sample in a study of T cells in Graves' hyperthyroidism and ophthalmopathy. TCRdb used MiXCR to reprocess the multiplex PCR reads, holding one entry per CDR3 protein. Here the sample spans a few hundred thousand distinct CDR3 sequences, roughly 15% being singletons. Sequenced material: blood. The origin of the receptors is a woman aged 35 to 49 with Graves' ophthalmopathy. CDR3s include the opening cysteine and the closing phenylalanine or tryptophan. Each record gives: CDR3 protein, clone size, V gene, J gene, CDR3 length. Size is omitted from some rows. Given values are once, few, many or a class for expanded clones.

CASSFQRGRTDTQYF,many,TRBV11-2,TRBJ2-3,15
CASSVGETTDTQYF,few,TRBV2,TRBJ2-3,14
CASSPPGGIGNTIYF,.,TRBV18,TRBJ1-3,15
CSASELAGGRYEQYF,.,TRBV20-1,TRBJ2-7,15
CASNLGQSTDTQYF,many,TRBV7-9,TRBJ2-3,14
CASSLGTGDLNLHF,.,TRBV5-1,TRBJ1-6,14
CASSRFGNQPQHF,.,TRBV28,TRBJ1-5,13
CASSQDLGRSNEQFF,.,TRBV3-1,TRBJ2-1,15
CASRRGTQHFGSPLHF,many,TRBV6-1,TRBJ1-6,16
CAWSGILFPRATYYNEQFF,many,TRBV30,TRBJ2-1,19
CASSYDRGLDEQFF,.,TRBV6-5,TRBJ2-1,14
CASSTGQAETQYF,many,TRBV7-3,TRBJ2-5,13
CASSAGTTVNNIQYF,many,TRBV9,TRBJ2-4,15
CASSWDEQETQYF,.,TRBV12-3/TRBV12-4,TRBJ2-5,13
CASGVYQETQYF,few,TRBV6-1,TRBJ2-5,12
CASSSQYSGNTIYF,.,TRBV2,TRBJ1-3,14
CASVGSNTGELFF,once,TRBV6-1,TRBJ2-2,13
CASSLRASGGNYEQYF,.,TRBV11-2,TRBJ2-7,16
CASSSGTATLNEQFF,few,TRBV7-9,TRBJ2-1,15
CATSRPRGGKDTEAFF,.,TRBV15,TRBJ1-1,16
CASVDLAAYTGELFF,few,TRBV2,TRBJ2-2,15
CASSPGQGAEGYTF,.,TRBV12-3/TRBV12-4,TRBJ1-2,14
CAISEPGTQETQYF,few,TRBV10-3,TRBJ2-5,14
CASNGGQEAFF,.,TRBV6-1,TRBJ1-1,11
CSASGTAGDTQYF,.,TRBV20-1,TRBJ2-3,13
CASSSTGGNTEAFF,many,TRBV12-3/TRBV12-4,TRBJ1-1,14
CASSLDGGVESPLHF,many,TRBV7-9,TRBJ1-6,15
CASSRGGQPYNEQFF,few,TRBV5-1,TRBJ2-1,15
CASSSQKNTEAFF,few,TRBV19,TRBJ1-1,13
CASSPQGTGGNQPQHF,.,TRBV18,TRBJ1-5,16
CASSPYSSHQGGLFF,.,TRBV12-3/TRBV12-4,TRBJ2-2,15
CASSETLGGYTF,.,TRBV2,TRBJ1-2,12
CASSPGGVYTEAFF,.,TRBV19,TRBJ1-1,14
CASRSGGFTQYF,many,TRBV12-3/TRBV12-4,TRBJ2-3,12
CASSLAAWDTQYF,many,TRBV7-2,TRBJ2-3,13
CASSYAGYNEQFF,many,TRBV18,TRBJ2-1,13
CASRNNRKAFF,few,TRBV28,TRBJ1-1,11
CASRGTGHQPQHF,.,TRBV2,TRBJ1-5,13
CASRTKSGGWDTGELFF,.,TRBV7-9,TRBJ2-2,17
CASQQGALGEKLFF,many,TRBV2,TRBJ1-4,14
CASSPGSLGSYEQYF,.,TRBV28,TRBJ2-7,15
CSARDLLAVNGYTF,few,TRBV20-1,TRBJ1-2,14
CAVTTRQGVITDTQYF,once,TRBV6-4,TRBJ2-3,16
CASSRLGAGGRGQETQYF,many,TRBV7-2,TRBJ2-5,18
CASSGGVVGTGELFF,.,TRBV6-2/TRBV6-3,TRBJ2-2,15
CATGEGVSSYNEQFF,many,TRBV6-1,TRBJ2-1,15
CASSYSGTGFYEQYF,.,TRBV27,TRBJ2-7,15
CASRGGVTGGNTGELFF,.,TRBV12-3/TRBV12-4,TRBJ2-2,17
CSVEIGGPTYNEQFF,many,TRBV29-1,TRBJ2-1,15
CASSEAGTGVYEQYF,many,TRBV6-1,TRBJ2-7,15
CTSSPDSLNTGELFF,few,TRBV18,TRBJ2-2,15
CSAPDWRSISTDTQYF,few,TRBV20-1,TRBJ2-3,16
CASSLARGDGENEQFF,many,TRBV5-1,TRBJ2-1,16
CASSWRPLPYNEQFF,many,TRBV28,TRBJ2-1,15
CAWSVPTSYNEQFF,.,TRBV30,TRBJ2-1,14
CSVEGRRTVFYTDTQYF,few,TRBV29-1,TRBJ2-3,17
CASSGTTLSSYNEQFF,.,TRBV5-4,TRBJ2-1,16
CASSGRGQQIGELFF,.,TRBV7-2,TRBJ2-2,15